Following are 29 T cell receptor beta chains from one sample sequenced in a study of blood T cell repertoires in COVID-19. Assay: immunoSEQ multiplex PCR; the TCRdb copy retains only in-frame clones and omits some. The sample lists about 160,000 clones, approximately 83% occurring once. The sample comprised peripheral blood. These receptors were collected from a woman aged 55 to 70 with acute or convalescent COVID-19.

The genes are TRBV18 and TRBJ1-4, with TRBD1 as a possible D gene (5 bases). Looked up from germline, CDR1 is KGHSH and CDR2 is LQKENI. The germline V and J ends were trimmed by 4 bases and 5 bases, with 11 bases remaining between them. CDR3 size: 14 residues. The CDR3 DNA reads as TGTGCCAGCTCACTAAACCGGGGGAATGAAAAACTGTTTTTT. It yields the protein CASSLNRGNEKLFF.

The rearrangement joins TRBV2 to TRBJ2-4; D perhaps matches TRBD1 (6 bases). CDR1 and CDR2 from the germline V gene are SNHLY and FYNNEI. The CDR3 loop spans 13 amino acids. Trimming left V 3 bases short and J 3 bases short, with 6 bases between. The CDR3 loop reads CASSDRGKNIQYF. The CDR3 DNA reads TGTGCCAGCAGTGACAGGGGCAAAAACATTCAGTACTTC.

J is TRBJ1-3 and V is TRBV27; D possibly corresponds to TRBD1 (6 bases). CDR1 is MNHEY and CDR2 is SMNVEV in the germline V gene (reference sequence). The germline V and J ends were trimmed by 7 bases and 0 bases, with 13 bases remaining between them. This CDR3 region has 15 residues. In DNA, the CDR3 is TGTGCCAGCAAACTTGACAGGTCCTCTGGAAACACCATATATTTT. This encodes CASKLDRSSGNTIYF.

The chain links TRBV5-4 to TRBJ2-7; 7 bases are a match to TRBD1. The junction had 7 bases not matched to a gene; V was cut back by 6 bases and J by 1 base. The CDR3 covers 14 residues. The germline V gene encodes CDR1 SGHNT and CDR2 YYREEE (reference sequence). CDR3 protein: CASTHPGQSYEQYF. The DNA of the CDR3 is TGTGCCAGCACTCATCCGGGACAGTCCTACGAGCAGTACTTC.

Only a few counts were recorded for this clone. The V gene is TRBV7-8, the J gene TRBJ1-2, with 7 bases matching TRBD1. With 3 bases clipped from V and 4 bases from J, the junction kept 11 bases outside the gene matches. The CDR3 runs to 16 residues. Germline loops: CDR1 SGHVS, CDR2 FQNEAQ. CDR3 in DNA: TGTGCCAGCAGCTTTAGGGTGGGCGACAGGGTCTATGGCTACACCTTC. Protein product: CASSFRVGDRVYGYTF.

This sequence joins TRBV6-5 and TRBJ1-3; TRBD1 aligns across 9 bases. Losses at the gene ends were 4 bases for V and 7 bases for J; bases not matched to a gene: 5. Germline-derived CDR1 and CDR2 are MNHEY and SVGAGI. The CDR3 extends over 14 amino acids. The CDR3 here is CASSLDRGQNTIYF. DNA of the CDR3: TGTGCCAGCAGTTTGGACAGGGGACAGAACACCATATATTTT.

A few counts support this clone. This chain connects TRBV5-5 to TRBJ1-1; D possibly corresponds to TRBD1 (5 bases). The germline V gene has CDR1 SGHKS and CDR2 YYEKEE (reference sequence). V was shortened by 4 bases and J by 9 bases, with 16 bases between the two germline ends. This CDR3 spans 13 amino acids. The CDR3 DNA is TGTGCCAGCAGCGTCTCACAAGGGGATCAAGCTTTCTTT. This codes for CASSVSQGDQAFF. Full variable domain (missing parts from reference TRBV5-5 and TRBJ1-1): DAGVTQSPTHLIKTRGQQVTLRCSPISGHKSVSWYQQVLGQGPQFIFQYYEKEERGRGNFPDRFSARQFPNYSSELNVNALLLGDSALYLCASSVSQGDQAFFGQGTRLTVV.

The chain combines TRBV6-5 with TRBJ1-1; D perhaps matches TRBD1 (6 bases). This CDR3 region has 13 residues. Germline CDR1 and CDR2: MNHEY and SVGAGI. V gave up 1 base and J gave up 7 bases, with 10 bases separating them. The DNA for the CDR3 is TGTGCCAGCAGTTACTTGTTGGACAGTGAAGCTTTCTTT. Protein sequence: CASSYLLDSEAFF.

This clone was seen only once. The rearrangement joins TRBV28 to TRBJ2-5; TRBD2 is a possible D gene (7 bases). The V end was cut by 4 bases, the J end by 2 bases, with 20 bases between. Germline lookup yields CDR1 MDHEN and CDR2 SYDVKM. The CDR3 loop spans 17 amino acids. The CDR3, as DNA: TGTGCCAGCAGTTCCATCAGAGGGAGGGGACAACAAGAGACCCAGTACTTC. Its protein is CASSSIRGRGQQETQYF.

This chain uses TRBV5-1 with TRBJ2-2, with D uncertain. In germline, CDR1 is SGHRS, CDR2 YFSETQ. Trimming stripped 4 bases from V and 5 bases from J, with 9 bases between. This CDR3 spans 13 amino acids. CDR3 in amino acids: CASSPQDTGELFF. The CDR3 DNA reads TGCGCCAGCAGCCCACAAGATACCGGGGAGCTGTTTTTT.

There are a few counts of this clone. The V and J genes are TRBV28 and TRBJ2-2; no clear D gene. V was cut by 9 bases and J by 7 bases, with 9 bases left in between. This CDR3 spans 11 amino acids. Germline CDR1 reads MDHEN; CDR2 reads SYDVKM. CDR3 sequence reads: CASVSSGELFF. Here the CDR3 DNA reads TGTGCCAGTGTTTCCAGCGGGGAGCTGTTTTTT.

This clone was found once. The gene calls are TRBV19 and TRBJ1-1; D possibly corresponds to TRBD1 (5 bases). The CDR3 is 14 amino acids. V was pared by 4 bases and J by 0 bases, with 9 bases between. CDR1 is LNHDA, CDR2 SQIVND, per germline (reference sequence). CDR3 in amino acids: CASSTGQMNTEAFF. The CDR3 nucleotides read TGTGCCAGTAGTACAGGACAAATGAACACTGAAGCTTTCTTT.

The chain carries TRBV19 and TRBJ2-7; 9 bases agree with TRBD1. Germline V gene sequence: CDR1 LNHDA, CDR2 SQIVND (reference sequence). The V and J ends lost 5 bases and 1 base, in that order; junction bases with no gene match: 3. The CDR3 covers 14 residues. CDR3 protein: CASSGQGISYEQYF. In DNA form, the CDR3 reads TGTGCCAGTAGTGGACAGGGGATTTCCTACGAGCAGTACTTC.

The V gene is TRBV4-3, the J gene TRBJ1-3, with 7 bases lining up with TRBD1. V trimming: 6 bases; J trimming: 0 bases; junction bases outside the gene matches: 8. The CDR3 covers 16 residues. CDR1 and CDR2 (germline): LGHNA, YSLEER. CDR3 amino acids: CASSPKTGDSGNTIYF. The DNA of the CDR3 is TGCGCCAGCAGTCCAAAAACAGGGGACTCTGGAAACACCATATATTTT.

The genes are TRBV7-9 and TRBJ2-1; the match to TRBD2 covers 14 bases. CDR1 SEHNR and CDR2 FQNEAQ come from the germline V gene (reference sequence). V shed 4 bases, J shed 7 bases, and the junction held 3 bases outside the gene matches. The CDR3 length is 15 residues. The CDR3 region has the DNA TGTGCCAGCAGCTCGACTAGCGGGGGGGCGAATGAGCAGTTCTTC. Amino acid sequence: CASSSTSGGANEQFF.

CDR3 loop: CASSGQGGRSNQPQHF. DNA of the CDR3: TGTGCCAGCAGTGGACAGGGTGGCAGGAGCAATCAGCCCCAGCATTTT. The chain joins TRBV6-1 to TRBJ1-5; 7 bases are a match to TRBD1. The CDR3 consists of 16 residues. Germline-derived CDR1 and CDR2 are MNHNS and SASEGT. Trimming cost V 4 bases and J 1 base; bases outside gene matches: 7.

The V call is TRBV7-8, the J call TRBJ2-7, with 8 bases fitting TRBD1. Germline V gene lookup returns CDR1 SGHVS and CDR2 FQNEAQ. This CDR3 comprises 15 residues. Trimming cost V 5 bases and J 3 bases; bases outside gene matches: 9. The CDR3 coding sequence is TGTGCCAGCAGCCTGGACAGGGAAAAGGGCTACGAGCAGTACTTC. Its protein is CASSLDREKGYEQYF. The complete variable domain, with remaining parts taken from reference TRBV7-8 and TRBJ2-7, reads GAGVSQSPRYKVAKRGQDVALRCDPISGHVSLFWYQQALGQGPEFLTYFQNEAQLDKSGLPSDRFFAERPEGSVSTLKIQRTQQEDSAVYLCASSLDREKGYEQYFGPGTRLTVT.

The rearrangement joins TRBV7-2 to TRBJ2-4; D possibly corresponds to TRBD2 (5 bases). The CDR3 is 13 amino acids. Germline V CDR1 and CDR2: SGHTA, FQGNSA. Trimming took 1 base from V and 7 from J, leaving 8 bases between them. CDR3 sequence (DNA): TGTGCCAGCAGCTTAGACGCGGGCAACATTCAGTACTTC. Residues: CASSLDAGNIQYF.

In the case of this clone: This CDR3 is also generated by other DNA sequences in the sample. V and J are TRBV5-1 and TRBJ2-4; a weak D match, TRBD1 (5 bases). The ends were cut back, 0 bases at V and 1 base at J, with 5 bases in the middle. Germline assignment: CDR1 SGHRS and CDR2 YFSETQ. The CDR3 is 14 amino acids. CDR3 in amino acids: CASSLDRAKNIQYF. The CDR3 coding sequence is TGCGCCAGCAGCTTGGACAGGGCCAAAAACATTCAGTACTTC.

The V and J genes are TRBV12-3 or TRBV12-4 and TRBJ1-2; D may be TRBD1 (5 bases). With 11 bases removed from V and 4 bases from J, the gap between germline ends came to 14 bases. The CDR3 is 12 residues long. The CDR3 DNA sequence: TGTGCCGCCAGGTGGGGCCCCTATGGCTACACCTTC. Amino acids: CAARWGPYGYTF.

This clone was seen a few times. This sequence joins TRBV18 and TRBJ1-1, with TRBD1 matching over 9 bases. The CDR3 runs to 14 residues. With 5 bases clipped from V and 6 bases from J, the junction kept 7 bases outside the gene matches. Germline CDR1 KGHSH, CDR2 LQKENI. The CDR3 coding sequence is TGTGCCAGCTCAGTACAGGGGGCTTATGCTGAAGCTTTCTTT. This gives the protein CASSVQGAYAEAFF.

The chain recombines TRBV7-2 with TRBJ1-5; TRBD1 is a possible D gene (6 bases). Germline V gives CDR1 SGHTA, CDR2 FQGNSA. This CDR3 has 16 amino acids. The V end was cut by 5 bases, the J end by 4 bases, with 18 bases between. CDR3 bases: TGTGCCAGCAGCCTGCGGGGGGCCGGCTTGAATCAGCCCCAGCATTTT. This encodes CASSLRGAGLNQPQHF.

This chain connects TRBV7-3 to TRBJ2-3; the D is unclear. V lost 5 bases and J 0 bases, leaving 15 bases between the germline ends. This CDR3 spans 16 amino acids. The germline V gene has CDR1 SGHTA and CDR2 FQGTGA. The CDR3 DNA follows: TGTGCCAGCAGCCCTCAGACACACTCCAGCACAGATACGCAGTATTTT. Its translation is CASSPQTHSSTDTQYF.

V is TRBV5-1 and J is TRBJ2-7, with D perhaps matching TRBD2 (6 bases). Germline V gene lookup returns CDR1 SGHRS and CDR2 YFSETQ. Trimming took off 4 bases at V and 7 bases at J, with 12 bases between the two ends. The CDR3 is made up of 12 amino acids. In DNA form, the CDR3 reads TGCGCCAGCAGCGCCGCCCGGGGGGAGCAGTACTTC. It yields the protein CASSAARGEQYF.

This sequence joins TRBV15 and TRBJ2-7; tentatively, D is TRBD1 (5 bases). The germline V and J ends were trimmed by 1 base and 0 bases, with 10 bases remaining between them. CDR1 is LNHNV and CDR2 is YYDKDF in the germline V gene (reference sequence). CDR3 length: 15 residues. CDR3 sequence (DNA): TGTGCCACCAGCAGAGTAGGGGCCGGCTCCTACGAGCAGTACTTC. The encoded protein is CATSRVGAGSYEQYF. The full variable domain, in which reference TRBV15 and TRBJ2-7 provide the parts outside the CDR3, is DAMVIQNPRYQVTQFGKPVTLSCSQTLNHNVMYWYQQKSSQAPKLLFHYYDKDFNNEADTPDNFQSRRPNTSFCFLDIRSPGLGDTAMYLCATSRVGAGSYEQYFGPGTRLTVT.

The rearrangement links TRBV25-1 to TRBJ1-3, with TRBD1 as a possible D gene (5 bases). The CDR3 sequence is 14 residues long. The V gene lost 6 bases and the J gene lost 6 bases, with 15 bases spanning the gap. Germline assignment: CDR1 MGHDK and CDR2 SYGVNS. CDR3 amino acids: CASSRGSLENTIYF. The CDR3 coding sequence is TGTGCCAGCAGCCGGGGGAGTTTGGAAAACACCATATATTTT.

J is TRBJ2-5 and V is TRBV6-1, with 14 bases aligning to TRBD2. The ends lost 4 bases at V and 5 bases at J; junction bases unmatched: 15. The CDR3 loop spans 19 amino acids. Germline V gene data show CDR1 as MNHNS and CDR2 as SASEGT. The CDR3 coding sequence is TGTGCCAGCAGTGGGCCGGATGGACTAGCGGGGGGCATAGTTGAGACCCAGTACTTC. This sequence encodes CASSGPDGLAGGIVETQYF.

The genes are TRBV28 and TRBJ1-1, with D uncertain. Deletions cut 3 bases from V and 5 bases from J, with 13 bases between. The germline V gene encodes CDR1 MDHEN and CDR2 SYDVKM. This CDR3 has 14 residues. This chain's CDR3 is CASSFFRGGTEAFF. The CDR3 DNA sequence: TGTGCCAGCAGTTTTTTCCGGGGAGGAACTGAAGCTTTCTTT.

The rearrangement joins TRBV13 to TRBJ2-7; no clear D gene. Germline V lookup: CDR1 PRHDT, CDR2 FYEKMQ (reference sequence). V was cut by 6 bases and J by 0 bases, with 6 bases left in between. The CDR3 covers 12 residues. CDR3 protein: CASSSSSYEQYF. Written as DNA, the CDR3 is TGTGCCAGCAGTAGTTCCTCCTACGAGCAGTACTTC. The complete variable domain, with remaining parts taken from reference TRBV13 and TRBJ2-7, reads AAGVIQSPRHLIKEKRETATLKCYPIPRHDTVYWYQQGPGQDPQFLISFYEKMQSDKGSIPDRFSAQQFSDYHSELNMSSLELGDSALYFCASSSSSYEQYFGPGTRLTVT.